This T cell receptor beta chain was captured in a study of blood T cells in healthy people across ages. The CDR3 contains 15 residues. From germline, CDR1 is SGDLS and CDR2 YYNGEE. The people who gave samples were healthy Caucasians from Russia, aged about 6 to 100. Peripheral blood from each donor was collected in a volume of approximately 10 milliliters. Concerning this clonotype itself: The target antigen is unknown.

For the second PCR, which ran for about 7 to 11 cycles, a sample-barcoded 5' primer and a J-beta primer mix were used. MiXCR, run by TCRdb on the 5' RACE reads, gives a single entry per CDR3 protein. The sample shows 1.5 million to 2 million distinct CDR3 sequences, roughly two fifths of them seen only once. Study findings and constraints: Bulk PBMC profiling left naive and antigen-experienced comparisons inconclusive. Per million T cells, the diversity of TCR beta decreased roughly linearly as age advanced.

This sequence joins TRBV9 and TRBJ2-4; TRBD2 aligns across 7 bases. Near its end, the DNA agrees better with TRBJ2-7, so the J call may be wrong. This receptor was identified in a human donor in good health. The sequencing input was blood. This CDR3 reads CASSVEGGHHYEQYF. The CDR3 DNA reads TGTGCCAGCAGCGTAGAGGGAGGGCATCACTACGAGCAGTACTTC.